The sequence of this T cell receptor (beta chain) was determined in a study of molecular identifiers for immune sequencing clone quantification. About the research overall: Sequencing covered four of five parts into which replicate RNA from about 20,000 or 100,000 naive CD8 cells was split. Overall study findings and caveats: Clones of above 20 RNA copies carried over 98% of effector molecules; in naive cells they carried under 1%.

Only a few counts were recorded for this clonotype. The antigen is undetermined. The naive CD8 libraries originated from between roughly 18,000 and 1,000,000 sorted cells and drew on 10%, 30% or 50% RNA. Preparation of the bulk TCR libraries relied on previously described methods and listed TCR primers. TCRdb reanalysed the PCR reads using MiXCR and keeps one entry per CDR3 protein. The sample consists of about 510,000 distinct CDR3 sequences, over 20% of them appearing once. The clonotype comes from a human donor in good health. Some libraries in this study had Jurkat cell RNA spiked in. The sample comprised naive CD8+ T cells from blood, with Jurkat cell RNA spiked in. The subset here: FACS-sorted CD8+CD4-CCR7+CD45RA+ naive T cells.

CDR3: CARSQDSNDTGELFF. CDR3 bases: TGTGCCAGAAGCCAGGACAGCAATGACACCGGGGAGCTGTTTTTT. The chain uses TRBV5-3 and TRBJ2-2, with D perhaps matching TRBD1 (6 bases). TRBV5-3 is identified as an open reading frame with a role that is uncertain. V lost 4 bases, J lost 3 bases, and 13 bases lay in between. The CDR3 runs 15 residues.